These T cell receptor beta chains were read from a single sample in a study of OX40 agonist ivuxolimab in advanced cancers. Sequencing was performed with immunoSEQ multiplex PCR; in TCRdb, only in-frame clones are kept and a portion is missing. Of 65,000 to 85,000 clones listed, roughly 92% are singletons. The sample consisted of CD4+ or CD8+ T cells sorted from blood, taken in a trial of the OX40 agonist ivuxolimab. All receptors come from an adult with an advanced solid tumor such as melanoma, head and neck, liver or kidney cancer. CDR3s include the opening cysteine and the closing phenylalanine or tryptophan. Fields, in order: D gene, clone size, J gene, V gene, CDR3 protein, CDR3 DNA. D genes are given only for firm matches. Clone size is stated in some rows and not others, as once, few, many or a class when expanded.

NA | NA | TRBJ1-5 | TRBV7-8 | CASSKGQISNQPQHF | TGTGCCAGCAGCAAAGGACAAATAAGCAATCAGCCCCAGCATTTT
NA | NA | TRBJ2-4 | TRBV7-9 | CASSLSSDKNIQYF | TGTGCCAGCAGCTTATCAAGTGACAAAAACATTCAGTACTTC
TRBD2 | NA | TRBJ2-2 | TRBV7-3 | CASSPTAGANTGELFF | TGTGCCAGCAGCCCTACAGCGGGAGCGAACACCGGGGAGCTGTTTTTT
NA | NA | TRBJ1-2 | TRBV27 | CASRINSGDPSYGYTF | TGTGCCAGCAGGATTAATTCAGGGGACCCTAGCTATGGCTACACCTTC
TRBD2 | once | TRBJ2-5 | TRBV10-3 | CAISLGLAGGETQYF | TGTGCCATCAGCCTGGGACTAGCGGGGGGAGAGACCCAGTACTTC
NA | NA | TRBJ1-2 | TRBV27 | CASSLEGRAGYTF | TGTGCCAGCAGTTTAGAAGGCCGGGCTGGCTACACCTTC
NA | few | TRBJ1-2 | TRBV6-5 | CASSDIGGRYGYTF | TGTGCCAGCAGTGATATTGGGGGACGCTATGGCTACACCTTC
NA | NA | TRBJ1-1 | TRBV6-6 | CASSQEGNTEAFF | TGTGCCAGCAGTCAGGAGGGGAACACTGAAGCTTTCTTT
NA | NA | TRBJ2-7 | TRBV6-5 | CASSYSTALSGYEQYF | TGTGCCAGCAGTTACTCGACTGCACTTTCGGGGTACGAGCAGTACTTC
TRBD1 | NA | TRBJ2-7 | TRBV11-3 | CASSLGDRVDEQYF | TGTGCCAGCAGCTTAGGGGACAGGGTCGACGAGCAGTACTTC
TRBD2 | NA | TRBJ2-1 | TRBV2 | CASSRVAGGVKNEQFF | TGTGCCAGCAGTCGGGTAGCGGGAGGCGTGAAGAATGAGCAGTTCTTC
TRBD1 | NA | TRBJ2-7 | TRBV25-1 | CASNLHRGQGPYEQYF | TGTGCCAGCAACCTCCACCGGGGACAGGGACCCTACGAGCAGTACTTC
NA | NA | TRBJ1-1 | TRBV6-6 | CASSHLGGASTEAFF | TGTGCCAGCAGCCACCTGGGGGGAGCGAGCACTGAAGCTTTCTTT
NA | NA | TRBJ1-5 | TRBV9 | CASSSRGEPDQPQHF | TGTGCCAGCAGCTCGAGGGGTGAACCGGATCAGCCCCAGCATTTT
TRBD1 | NA | TRBJ1-4 | TRBV5-4 | CASSFGTGLKKLFF | TGTGCCAGCAGCTTCGGGACAGGGTTGAAAAAACTGTTTTTT
NA | NA | TRBJ1-1 | TRBV6-5 | CASSYSAALNTEAFF | TGTGCCAGCAGTTACTCGGCCGCCTTGAACACTGAAGCTTTCTTT
NA | NA | TRBJ2-5 | TRBV6-1 | CASNRGGETQYF | TGTGCCAGCAATAGAGGAGGAGAGACCCAGTACTTC
TRBD1 | NA | TRBJ2-7 | TRBV30 | CAWRELGTGDSYEQYF | TGTGCCTGGAGAGAATTAGGGACAGGGGATTCCTACGAGCAGTACTTC
NA | once | TRBJ1-3 | TRBV2 | CASRLNSGNTIYF | TGTGCCAGCAGGTTAAACTCTGGAAACACCATATATTTT
TRBD1 | NA | TRBJ2-5 | TRBV11-2 | CASSPTGARETQYF | TGTGCCAGCAGCCCGACAGGGGCGAGGGAGACCCAGTACTTC
NA | NA | TRBJ2-1 | TRBV19 | CASSIFFGQTSEQFF | TGTGCCAGTAGTATCTTCTTTGGACAGACAAGTGAGCAGTTCTTC
TRBD1 | NA | TRBJ2-7 | TRBV19 | CASTRTGTHEQYF | TGTGCCAGTACCCGGACAGGTACCCACGAGCAGTACTTC
NA | once | TRBJ2-2 | TRBV6-5 | CASSYQRPTGELFF | TGTGCCAGCAGTTACCAGCGGCCCACCGGGGAGCTGTTTTTT
NA | NA | TRBJ2-5 | TRBV5-1 | CASSLAPGLPETQYF | TGCGCCAGCAGCTTGGCCCCGGGACTCCCAGAGACCCAGTACTTC
NA | NA | TRBJ2-1 | TRBV7-6 | CASSLLGDNEQFF | TGTGCCAGCAGCTTACTTGGTGACAATGAGCAGTTCTTC